This passage covers 16 T cell receptor beta chains from one sample sequenced in a study of cytomegalovirus exposure and HLA in healthy donors. The PCR was carried out with 60 Vbeta primers and 13 Jbeta primers. Sequenced by immunoSEQ multiplex PCR; TCRdb stores in-frame clones only, minus some. The data contain fewer than 250,000 clones, 60% to 80% of them seen just once; the ten biggest clones take up roughly 1.9%. Material for sequencing was PBMCs. Receptors were obtained from a male donor in good health and CMV-seronegative.

The chain recombines TRBV7-2 with TRBJ1-1; D is uncertain. The V end was cut by 2 bases, the J end by 0 bases, with 4 bases between. CDR1 and CDR2 from the germline V gene are SGHTA and FQGNSA. The CDR3 totals 13 residues. DNA of the CDR3: TGTGCCAGCAGCTTATTCATGAACACTGAAGCTTTCTTT. Translated: CASSLFMNTEAFF.

The V call is TRBV27, the J call TRBJ2-2; TRBD1 might be the D (7 bases). The V and J ends lost 7 bases and 7 bases respectively, with 13 bases between them. The germline CDR1 and CDR2 sequences are MNHEY and SMNVEV (reference sequence). This CDR3 region has 13 residues. The CDR3 reads CASTTGEVGELFF. CDR3 sequence (DNA): TGTGCCAGCACCACAGGGGAGGTCGGGGAGCTGTTTTTT.

V gene TRBV28 combines with J gene TRBJ2-1, with 13 bases lining up with TRBD2. J lost 9 bases, V lost 6 bases, and 8 bases had no gene match. CDR3 length: 15 amino acids. CDR1 MDHEN and CDR2 SYDVKM come from the germline V gene. The CDR3 reads CASSLHTSGRGEQFF. The CDR3 nucleotides read TGTGCCAGCAGCTTACATACTAGCGGGAGGGGTGAGCAGTTCTTC.

V is TRBV7-8 and J is TRBJ1-4, with TRBD1 identical over 9 bases. J gave up 7 bases and V 4 bases, and 7 bases lay outside the gene matches. Per the germline V gene, CDR1 is SGHVS and CDR2 is FQNEAQ. This CDR3 comprises 15 residues. DNA for the CDR3: TGTGCCAGCAGCTCCGGGACAGGGCTAGGTGAAAAACTGTTTTTT. This gives the protein CASSSGTGLGEKLFF. The whole variable domain, filled in from reference TRBV7-8 and TRBJ1-4, reads GAGVSQSPRYKVAKRGQDVALRCDPISGHVSLFWYQQALGQGPEFLTYFQNEAQLDKSGLPSDRFFAERPEGSVSTLKIQRTQQEDSAVYLCASSSGTGLGEKLFFGSGTQLSVL.

Only a few counts were recorded for this clone. V usage is TRBV9 and J usage is TRBJ2-2, with 10 positions matching TRBD1. The J segment lost 0 bases and the V segment lost 3 bases, leaving 5 bases of the junction unmatched. There are 17 residues in the CDR3. Looked up from germline, CDR1 is SGDLS and CDR2 is YYNGEE. The CDR3 region has the DNA TGTGCCAGCAGCGCCTGGGACAGGGGAGCGAACACCGGGGAGCTGTTTTTT. Its translation is CASSAWDRGANTGELFF.

The chain carries TRBV4-3 and TRBJ1-2, with TRBD1 identical over 7 bases. The V gene's germline CDR1 is LGHNA and CDR2 YSLEER. J was trimmed by 2 bases and V by 2 bases; bases with no gene match: 5. The CDR3 is 15 amino acids. CDR3 sequence reads: CASSQSLTGNYGYTF. CDR3 DNA sequence: TGCGCCAGCAGCCAATCTCTGACAGGGAACTATGGCTACACCTTC.

V is TRBV29-1 and J is TRBJ2-7; D might be TRBD2 (7 bases). Germline-derived CDR1 and CDR2 are SQVTM and ANQGSEA. The CDR3 spans 12 residues. The germline V and J ends were trimmed by 7 bases and 0 bases, with 10 bases remaining between them. Here the CDR3 reads CSGGGGSYEQYF. The CDR3 coding sequence is TGCAGCGGGGGAGGGGGCTCCTACGAGCAGTACTTC.

The chain employs TRBV2 and TRBJ1-5; 7 bases map to TRBD1. CDR3 length: 13 amino acids. V lost 10 bases, J lost 6 bases, and 9 bases stayed unmatched. Germline-derived CDR1 and CDR2 are SNHLY and FYNNEI. The CDR3 is CAIKGATGQPQHF. The CDR3 region has the DNA TGTGCCATCAAGGGGGCCACGGGTCAGCCCCAGCATTTT.

This chain uses TRBV7-9 with TRBJ1-4; 9 positions match TRBD1. There are 18 residues in the CDR3. With V trimmed by 6 bases and J by 0 bases, 11 bases remained unmatched. The germline gives CDR1 SEHNR, CDR2 FQNEAQ (reference sequence). CDR3 in DNA: TGTGCCAGCAGTCTAGGACAGGGGATCGTTGCAACTAATGAAAAACTGTTTTTT. Translation gives CASSLGQGIVATNEKLFF. Using reference TRBV7-9 and TRBJ1-4 for the parts outside the CDR3, the full variable domain is DTGVSQNPRHKITKRGQNVTFRCDPISEHNRLYWYRQTLGQGPEFLTYFQNEAQLEKSRLLSDRFSAERPKGSFSTLEIQRTEQGDSAMYLCASSLGQGIVATNEKLFFGSGTQLSVL.

This rearrangement joins TRBV11-2 to TRBJ2-1, with TRBD2 matching 7 bases. Germline V CDR1 and CDR2: SGHAT, FQNNGV. The CDR3 has 15 amino acids. Unmatched junction bases numbered 3, after V lost 1 base and J lost 3 bases. The CDR3 DNA reads TGTGCCAGCAGCTTAGGAGCGGGGAACTACAATGAGCAGTTCTTC. Translating gives CASSLGAGNYNEQFF.

This chain joins TRBV9 and TRBJ2-3, with 8 nucleotides matching TRBD2. Germline V gene lookup returns CDR1 SGDLS and CDR2 YYNGEE. Germline trimming cut 2 bases from V and 6 bases from J; bases unmatched to any gene: 11. The CDR3 loop spans 16 amino acids. The CDR3 loop reads CASSVKTSVPWDTQYF. As DNA, the CDR3 is TGTGCCAGCAGCGTGAAGACTAGCGTACCATGGGATACGCAGTATTTT.

The chain employs TRBV4-3 and TRBJ2-7; 9 nucleotides match TRBD2. Germline-derived CDR1 and CDR2 are LGHNA and YSLEER. The CDR3 is 17 amino acids. Trimming at V came to 0 bases and at J to 0 bases, leaving 6 bases not matched to a gene. As DNA, the CDR3 is TGCGCCAGCAGCCAAGATCTCCGTAGCGGGAGCTCCTACGAGCAGTACTTC. Encoded protein: CASSQDLRSGSSYEQYF.

This clone was counted only a few times. The gene calls are TRBV10-1 and TRBJ2-5, with 12 positions matching TRBD2. The CDR3 has 18 residues. CDR1 is WNHNN and CDR2 is SYGVQD in the germline V gene (reference sequence). Trimming at V came to 5 bases and at J to 2 bases, leaving 12 bases not matched to a gene. CDR3 bases: TGCGCCAGCAGTCGACTAGCGGGGGTTGTGTTTCAACAAGAGACCCAGTACTTC. This codes for CASSRLAGVVFQQETQYF.

The chain joins TRBV7-7 to TRBJ2-2, with 10 nucleotides matching TRBD1. Germline V gene data show CDR1 as SSHAT and CDR2 as FNYEAQ (reference sequence). V lost 5 bases, J lost 6 bases, and 15 bases stayed unmatched. The length of the CDR3 is 18 residues. The CDR3 sequence is CASSQRGQGSVVSGELFF. The CDR3 region has the DNA TGTGCCAGCAGCCAACGGGGACAGGGGTCAGTAGTCTCCGGGGAGCTGTTTTTT.

In its sample, this clone was seen once. The chain recombines TRBV28 with TRBJ2-1, with a tentative D call TRBD1 (6 bases). The V end was cut by 5 bases, the J end by 5 bases, with 13 bases between. The germline V gene has CDR1 MDHEN and CDR2 SYDVKM. The CDR3 runs 14 residues. The CDR3 loop is CASSMGHPHNEQFF. DNA of the CDR3: TGTGCCAGCAGTATGGGACATCCGCACAATGAGCAGTTCTTC.

This chain links TRBV2 with TRBJ1-2; D possibly corresponds to TRBD1 (5 bases). V dropped 2 bases and J dropped 8 bases, with 15 bases sitting between them. This CDR3 contains 14 residues. Germline V lookup: CDR1 SNHLY, CDR2 FYNNEI. The CDR3 protein is CASSELGGGGGYTF. In DNA, the CDR3 is TGTGCCAGCAGTGAACTGGGGGGGGGTGGGGGCTACACCTTC.